The 4 T cell receptor beta chains below were found in one sample sequenced in a study of OX40 agonist ivuxolimab in advanced cancers. Library method: the immunoSEQ multiplex PCR assay. The immuneACCESS repertoire file appears here via TCRdb, limited to in-frame rearrangements. These files lack a portion of the clones; in checked studies, under half of the deficit traces to unresolved V genes, and the cause of the others is not known. The sample table holds around 78,000 clones, of which roughly nine tenths were seen once. The ten largest clones capture roughly 1% of the sample. Material: CD4+ or CD8+ T cells sorted from blood, obtained in a trial of the OX40 agonist ivuxolimab. These TCRs come from an adult with an advanced solid tumor such as melanoma, head and neck, liver or kidney cancer.

The rearrangement uses TRBV19 and TRBJ1-6; D unresolved. The CDR3 contains 15 residues. V was shortened by 5 bases and J by 7 bases, with 15 bases between the two germline ends. The germline gives CDR1 LNHDA, CDR2 SQIVND (reference sequence). The CDR3 loop is CASSSWAIENSPLHF. The CDR3 DNA is TGTGCCAGTAGTTCCTGGGCGATCGAGAATTCACCCCTCCACTTT. The whole variable domain, filled in from reference TRBV19 and TRBJ1-6, reads DGGITQSPKYLFRKEGQNVTLSCEQNLNHDAMYWYRQDPGQGLRLIYYSQIVNDFQKGDIAEGYSVSREKKESFPLTVTSAQKNPTAFYLCASSSWAIENSPLHFGNGTRLTVT.

V and J are TRBV28 and TRBJ2-7, with unresolved D. Trimming removed 2 bases at V and 6 bases at J, with 8 bases between. The CDR3 runs 12 residues. The germline gives CDR1 MDHEN, CDR2 SYDVKM. The CDR3 sequence is CASSLLVGEQYF. CDR3 sequence (DNA): TGTGCCAGCAGTTTACTGGTCGGCGAGCAGTACTTC.

The V call is TRBV5-8, the J call TRBJ2-3; D unclear. CDR1 is SGHTS and CDR2 is YDEGEE in the germline V gene. V shed 2 bases and J shed 1 base, with 8 bases lying between them. This CDR3 is 14 amino acids long. The CDR3 loop reads CASSLVRGTDTQYF. The DNA for the CDR3 is TGTGCCAGCAGCTTAGTTCGGGGCACAGATACGCAGTATTTT.

CDR3 DNA: TGTGCCAGCAGCCACCTGACGGGGGGCGTCAACGAGCAGTACTTC. Protein sequence: CASSHLTGGVNEQYF. The chain combines TRBV7-2 with TRBJ2-7; tentatively, D is TRBD2 (7 bases). CDR1 SGHTA and CDR2 FQGNSA come from the germline V gene. The CDR3 spans 15 residues. The V end lost 5 bases, the J end lost 5 bases, and 19 bases lay between the germline ends.